This T cell receptor beta chain was sequenced in a study of blood T cell repertoires in COVID-19. Study summary: Nucleic acid was either cDNA or gDNA, and it came from T cells, B-cell-depleted T cells, or PBMCs.

Original methodology: Researchers report that nucleated cell counts were estimated from reference gene primer amplification. Generated by immunoSEQ multiplex PCR, the TCRdb table keeps only in-frame clones and is missing some. From that table come the V and J calls and clone size; the DNA was used to work out D and trimming. The sample carries about 210,000 clones, about 85% recorded once. This sequence was found in a woman aged 80 or over with COVID-19, enrolled during active disease. Sequencing was done on a sample of peripheral blood.

The CDR3 bases are TGTGCCAGCAGCCCTAGTGGCAGGGGGATCGTCGGGGAGCTGTTTTTT. Its protein product is CASSPSGRGIVGELFF. This chain uses TRBV7-6 with TRBJ2-2, with 7 bases fitting TRBD1. With 5 bases clipped from V and 7 bases from J, the junction kept 13 bases outside the gene matches. The germline V gene encodes CDR1 SGHVS and CDR2 FNYEAQ. This CDR3 comprises 16 residues.